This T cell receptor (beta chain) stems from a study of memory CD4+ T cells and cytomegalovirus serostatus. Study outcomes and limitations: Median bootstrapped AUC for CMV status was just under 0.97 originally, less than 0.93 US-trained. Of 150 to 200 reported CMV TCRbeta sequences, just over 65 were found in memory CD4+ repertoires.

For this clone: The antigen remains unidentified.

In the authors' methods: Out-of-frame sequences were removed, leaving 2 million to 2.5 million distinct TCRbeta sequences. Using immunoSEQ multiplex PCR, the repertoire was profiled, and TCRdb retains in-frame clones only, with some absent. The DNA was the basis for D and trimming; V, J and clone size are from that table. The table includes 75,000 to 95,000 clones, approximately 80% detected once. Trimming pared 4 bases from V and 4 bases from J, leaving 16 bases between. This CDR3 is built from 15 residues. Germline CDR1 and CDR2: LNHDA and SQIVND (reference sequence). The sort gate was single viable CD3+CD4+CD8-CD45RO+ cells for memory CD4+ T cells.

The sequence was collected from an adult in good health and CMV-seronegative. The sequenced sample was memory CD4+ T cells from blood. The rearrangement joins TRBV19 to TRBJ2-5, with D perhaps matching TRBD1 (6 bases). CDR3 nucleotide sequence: TGTGCCAGTAGTACCCAGAGGGGGTCAGTAGAGACCCAGTACTTC. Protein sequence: CASSTQRGSVETQYF.